This T cell receptor beta chain was profiled in a study of cytomegalovirus exposure and HLA in healthy donors. The PCR made use of 60 Vbeta and 13 Jbeta primers. TCRdb's table, derived via immunoSEQ multiplex PCR, lists solely in-frame clones and lacks some. The repertoire includes more than 90,000 clones, more than 70% of them detected once, and about 8.3% sits in the top ten. CDR3 size: 16 residues. From germline, CDR1 is SGHVS and CDR2 FQNEAQ. V gave up 5 bases and J gave up 2 bases, with 19 bases separating them. The sample consisted of PBMCs. The clonotype comes from a female donor in good health and CMV-seronegative. The genes are TRBV7-8 and TRBJ2-7; D perhaps matches TRBD2 (5 bases). Here the CDR3 reads CASSRGGSEAAYEQYF. The CDR3 coding sequence is TGTGCCAGCAGCCGCGGCGGATCGGAGGCAGCCTACGAGCAGTACTTC.